The present entry profiles one T cell receptor (beta chain) with its context. Profiled with immunoSEQ multiplex PCR; TCRdb holds only in-frame clones, not every one. Here the sample spans around 22,000 clones, 65% to 90% being singletons. The sample comes from a study of control samples from healthy donors and cancer patients. The CDR3 has 15 amino acids. Per the germline V gene, CDR1 is MNHEY and CDR2 is SVGAGI. V lost 4 bases to trimming and J lost 4 bases, with 16 bases between them. V gene TRBV6-5 combines with J gene TRBJ1-2; D is undetermined. This clonotype was sampled from a man in his sixties with head and neck cancer. Sequences were obtained from PBMCs. The CDR3 reads CASSSSLPATYGYTF. CDR3 sequence (DNA): TGTGCCAGCAGTTCCTCGCTACCGGCTACCTATGGCTACACCTTC.